The source of this T cell receptor beta chain is a study of human T cells and chemical hapten exposure (dated by TCRdb to the early 2020s). Study-level background: Libraries were pooled for sequencing, and per-sample TCR yields varied mainly because of small differences in library volumes within the pool. Both TCR alpha and TCR beta chains were sequenced from each blood RNA sample. This study followed changes in the peripheral blood TCR repertoire in vivo during primary and secondary sensitization of alopecia patients to the hapten diphenylcyclopropenone (DPC).

The time point label for this specimen denotes: healthy volunteer bleed at 6 weeks. Unfractionated whole blood was collected in Tempus Blood RNA tubes, and total RNA was extracted from that blood. As TCR sequencing controls, about 5 healthy volunteers were used, with blood taken at day 0, 2 weeks and 6 weeks. Overall study results and their limits: Repeated subsampling changed both the strength of the expansion versus patch-test correlation and the threshold at which that correlation became significant. DPC sensitization did not change the number of TCRs with a frequency above 1 in 1000, and there was no evidence of changes in global repertoire structure.

Library construction relied on RACE. Sequencer: NextSeq 500. During library preparation, unique molecular identifiers were attached to individual cDNA molecules so that TCRs could be counted quantitatively and reproducibly. In the paper's pipeline: A median of approximately 96,000 TCRs per sample was observed, with a range of 23,224 to 690,600. The Decombinator software suite was used to annotate V, J and CDR3 in the TCR reads. For PS versus PT1 abundance plots, all samples were subsampled to the same number of TCRs (28,000). Expanded TCRs were defined as absent before sensitization and observed at least eight times at the 2-week time point. In TCRdb, the public reads were trimmed at Q25 with fastp and aligned with MiXCR, with productive beta chains retained. Rows matching on CDR3 protein sequence are summarized as one entry with the most common DNA and genes. TCRdb's processing, not the authors' own work, is the source of the V and J calls. This sample comprises more than 75,000 distinct CDR3 sequences, about 9% of them detected only once. The top ten clones comprise less than 2% of the sample.

This clonotype was counted many times. Its antigen is still unknown. Nothing much larger sits one base from this clone, and base qualities are not available. There are 16 amino acids in the CDR3, from cysteine to phenylalanine inclusive. Of all the DNA, just the CDR3 is kept, 48 bases in frame from base 1. Based on the germline V gene (reference sequence), the CDR1 and CDR2 sequences are WNHNN and SYGVQD. V lost 0 bases and J lost 2 bases; the stretch between them is 12 bases long. Sequencing was performed on whole blood. This clonotype originated in a male donor in good health. Some clones in this sample may be carry-over from other donors' samples. The V gene is TRBV10-1 and the J gene is TRBJ2-3, and perhaps TRBD2 as D gene, on 6 matching bases. The CDR3 loop reads CASSESRGGFTDTQYF. The nucleotide sequence is given as TGCGCCAGCAGTGAGTCAAGGGGAGGATTCACAGATACGCAGTATTTT.